The 25 T cell receptor beta chains reported below all come from one sample, sequenced in a study of cytomegalovirus exposure and HLA in healthy donors. Data came from immunoSEQ multiplex PCR; TCRdb stores just in-frame clones and leaves some out. The data hold roughly 200,000 clones, with 80% to 85% observed a single time. Sequenced sample: PBMCs. The origin of the receptors is a woman aged 18-35 years in good health and CMV-seropositive.

The V and J genes are TRBV14 and TRBJ2-5, with D maybe TRBD2 (6 bases). V was pared by 5 bases and J by 5 bases, with 15 bases between. Per germline, CDR1 SGHDN and CDR2 FVKESK. CDR3 length equals 14 residues. The CDR3: CASSSGRELETQYF. CDR3 sequence (DNA): TGTGCCAGCAGCTCGGGACGGGAGTTGGAGACCCAGTACTTC. Looking up the rest from reference TRBV14 and TRBJ2-5 gives the full variable domain: EAGVTQFPSHSVIEKGQTVTLRCDPISGHDNLYWYRRVMGKEIKFLLHFVKESKQDESGMPNNRFLAERTGGTYSTLKVQPAELEDSGVYFCASSSGRELETQYFGPGTRLLVL.

This clone was found a few times. This chain joins TRBV4-2 and TRBJ2-5, with 7 bases fitting TRBD1. V trimming: 1 base; J trimming: 2 bases; junction bases outside the gene matches: 4. The length of the CDR3 is 15 residues. Per the germline V gene, CDR1 is LGHNA and CDR2 is YNFKEQ. CDR3 region: CASSQGGQPQETQYF. The CDR3 nucleotides are TGTGCCAGCAGCCAAGGGGGACAGCCTCAAGAGACCCAGTACTTC.

The chain combines TRBV19 with TRBJ1-2, with TRBD1 matching 9 bases. The germline CDR1 and CDR2 sequences are LNHDA and SQIVND (reference sequence). V dropped 4 bases and J dropped 4; count of bases not matched to a gene: 7. This CDR3 is built from 15 residues. CDR3 amino acids: CASSTGTGKSYGYTF. CDR3 DNA sequence: TGTGCCAGTAGTACGGGGACAGGGAAGAGCTATGGCTACACCTTC.

The genes are TRBV15 and TRBJ1-4, with D possibly TRBD1 on 6 matching bases. Germline assignment: CDR1 LNHNV and CDR2 YYDKDF (reference sequence). The CDR3 runs to 14 residues. The V end lost 5 bases, the J end lost 7 bases, and 14 bases lay between the germline ends. CDR3 residues: CATSGGQLGEKLFF. The CDR3 coding sequence is TGTGCCACCAGCGGCGGACAGCTAGGTGAAAAACTGTTTTTT.

A single count supports this clone. CDR3 sequence reads: CSVVGTSGGAGLETQYF. The CDR3 nucleotides read TGCAGCGTTGTAGGGACTAGCGGGGGGGCCGGATTAGAGACCCAGTACTTC. J is TRBJ2-5 and V is TRBV29-1; 16 bases line up with TRBD2. Germline CDR1 reads SQVTM; CDR2 reads ANQGSEA. The ends lost 4 bases at V and 4 bases at J; junction bases unmatched: 9. The CDR3 is made up of 17 amino acids.

The genes are TRBV7-2 and TRBJ1-6, with D perhaps matching TRBD1 (5 bases). Germline CDR1 reads SGHTA; CDR2 reads FQGNSA. This CDR3 has 14 residues. Deletions cut 4 bases from V and 11 bases from J, with 15 bases between. CDR3 residues: CASSSTQGGAPLHF. CDR3 in DNA: TGTGCCAGCAGCTCCACCCAGGGAGGGGCACCCCTCCACTTT. Variable domain in full (rest from reference TRBV7-2 and TRBJ1-6): GAGVSQSPSNKVTEKGKDVELRCDPISGHTALYWYRQSLGQGLEFLIYFQGNSAPDKSGLPSDRFSAERTGGSVSTLTIQRTQQEDSAVYLCASSSTQGGAPLHFGNGTRLTVT.

The V gene is TRBV6-1, the J gene TRBJ1-1, with 9 bases fitting TRBD1. The J segment lost 7 bases and the V segment lost 7 bases, leaving 10 bases of the junction unmatched. This CDR3 has 14 amino acids. From germline, CDR1 is MNHNS and CDR2 SASEGT. CDR3: CASTQTGGEREAFF. In DNA form, the CDR3 reads TGTGCCAGCACTCAAACAGGGGGCGAGCGTGAAGCTTTCTTT.

The genes are TRBV11-3 and TRBJ2-5, with 8 bases that match TRBD2. This CDR3 region has 15 residues. The germline CDR1 and CDR2 sequences are SGHNT and YENEEA. The J segment lost 2 bases and the V segment lost 5 bases, leaving 7 bases of the junction unmatched. The CDR3 DNA is TGTGCCAGCAGCCCGGGGGGGGACCGACAAGAGACCCAGTACTTC. Translating it yields CASSPGGDRQETQYF.

V is TRBV7-9 and J is TRBJ2-1; D might be TRBD1 (5 bases). Trimming pared 3 bases from V and 14 bases from J, leaving 11 bases between. The CDR3 is made up of 11 amino acids. Germline CDR1 SEHNR, CDR2 FQNEAQ (reference sequence). CDR3: CASSFSAGKFF. CDR3 nucleotide sequence: TGTGCCAGCAGCTTTTCGGCAGGGAAGTTCTTC.

The V and J genes are TRBV18 and TRBJ1-1, with a possible D match to TRBD1 (6 bases). Trimming cost V 6 bases and J 2 bases, with 10 bases left between them. The V gene's germline CDR1 is KGHSH and CDR2 LQKENI. The CDR3 has 13 amino acids. The CDR3 coding sequence is TGTGCCAGCTCGCCGACAGGCAACACTGAAGCTTTCTTT. Its protein product is CASSPTGNTEAFF.

The V call is TRBV15, the J call TRBJ2-7, with D perhaps matching TRBD2 (6 bases). The CDR3 runs 14 residues. Per germline, CDR1 LNHNV and CDR2 YYDKDF (reference sequence). V was pared by 5 bases and J by 7 bases, with 18 bases between. This CDR3 is CATSWTAGSGEQYF. The CDR3 nucleotides are TGTGCCACCAGCTGGACGGCGGGGTCGGGGGAGCAGTACTTC.

This sequence joins TRBV2 and TRBJ1-1; D is unclear. Trimming took 4 bases from V and 1 from J, leaving 4 bases between them. The CDR3 loop spans 12 amino acids. CDR1 is SNHLY and CDR2 is FYNNEI in the germline V gene. DNA of the CDR3: TGTGCCAGCAGTGTATCGAACACTGAAGCTTTCTTT. Translated: CASSVSNTEAFF.

The CDR3 nucleotides read TGCGCCAGCAGCTTCACAGGGGACATCTCTAATTCACCCCTCCACTTT. Residues: CASSFTGDISNSPLHF. The rearrangement joins TRBV5-1 to TRBJ1-6; 7 bases are shared with TRBD1. This CDR3 spans 16 amino acids. Trimming at V came to 2 bases and at J to 6 bases, leaving 8 bases not matched to a gene. Germline assignment: CDR1 SGHRS and CDR2 YFSETQ.

In this sample, this clone turned up once. This sequence joins TRBV27 and TRBJ2-4, with D perhaps matching TRBD1 (6 bases). The germline V and J ends were trimmed by 2 bases and 0 bases, with 23 bases remaining between them. The germline CDR1 and CDR2 sequences are MNHEY and SMNVEV (reference sequence). The CDR3 loop spans 20 amino acids. CDR3 nucleotide sequence: TGTGCCAGCAGTTTACCTACAGGGTGCTTTCTTCCACTAGCCAAAAACATTCAGTACTTC. Amino acid sequence: CASSLPTGCFLPLAKNIQYF.

The chain combines TRBV28 with TRBJ2-7; D is perhaps TRBD2 (5 bases). CDR3 length equals 12 residues. The V end was cut by 11 bases, the J end by 0 bases, with 11 bases between. In germline, CDR1 is MDHEN, CDR2 SYDVKM. For the CDR3, the DNA is TGTGCCGTGGAGGAAGGCTCCTACGAGCAGTACTTC. As protein: CAVEEGSYEQYF.

This clone was recorded many times. The CDR3 nucleotides are TGTGCCAGCAGCCAGTCTCCGGGACAGGGATTGTGGACTGGGGCCAACGTCCTGACTTTC. It encodes CASSQSPGQGLWTGANVLTF. The rearrangement uses TRBV14 and TRBJ2-6; 9 bases match TRBD1. The CDR3 has 20 amino acids. CDR1 and CDR2 from the germline V gene are SGHDN and FVKESK. J lost 2 bases, V lost 3 bases, and 14 bases had no gene match.

The chain has TRBV5-1 and TRBJ2-1; 8 positions match TRBD2. Germline V gives CDR1 SGHRS, CDR2 YFSETQ. The CDR3 runs 15 residues. V lost 2 bases and J lost 6; bases outside the gene matches: 7. CDR3 nucleotides: TGCGCCAGCAGCTTAAATAGCGGGGCGTTCAATGAGCAGTTCTTC. It specifies CASSLNSGAFNEQFF.

The rearrangement joins TRBV2 to TRBJ2-7; D perhaps matches TRBD1 (5 bases). Trimming removed 6 bases from V and 3 bases from J, with 12 bases in between. The CDR3 has 13 amino acids. Germline-derived CDR1 and CDR2 are SNHLY and FYNNEI. The CDR3 protein is CASRGGALYEQYF. The CDR3 region has the DNA TGTGCCAGCAGGGGTGGGGCCCTCTACGAGCAGTACTTC.

The rearrangement joins TRBV7-6 to TRBJ2-1; weak D call: TRBD2 (7 bases). This CDR3 has 13 residues. The germline CDR1 and CDR2 sequences are SGHVS and FNYEAQ. V lost 4 bases and J 8 bases, leaving 12 bases between the germline ends. The CDR3 loop reads CASSSGGRDEQFF. CDR3 bases: TGTGCCAGCAGCTCCGGGGGGCGCGATGAGCAGTTCTTC.

The chain links TRBV27 to TRBJ1-1; a possible D gene is TRBD1 (5 bases). Germline V gene data show CDR1 as MNHEY and CDR2 as SMNVEV (reference sequence). Trimming shortened V by 4 bases and J by 8 bases, and 11 bases separated the two germline ends. This CDR3 comprises 12 residues. The CDR3 here is CASSSNQGEAFF. Here the CDR3 DNA reads TGTGCCAGCAGTTCAAACCAGGGCGAAGCTTTCTTT.

V and J are TRBV6-5 and TRBJ2-1; possibly TRBD2 for D (7 bases). The CDR3 spans 15 residues. Trimming left V 2 bases short and J 3 bases short, with 11 bases between. Germline V gene sequence: CDR1 MNHEY, CDR2 SVGAGI. In nucleotides, the CDR3 is TGTGCCAGCAGTTACGAGGGGGGGGGCTACAATGAGCAGTTCTTC. Translated, it gives CASSYEGGGYNEQFF.

CDR3 nucleotides: TGTGCCAGCAGCCGACACTTAGCGGGGTCGTACTACGAGCAGTACTTC. It encodes CASSRHLAGSYYEQYF. The rearrangement links TRBV14 to TRBJ2-7; 8 bases map to TRBD2. This CDR3 spans 16 amino acids. Trimming removed 4 bases from V and 3 bases from J; junction bases left unmatched: 11. The germline V gene encodes CDR1 SGHDN and CDR2 FVKESK.

The genes are TRBV7-6 and TRBJ2-3, with 14 bases aligning to TRBD2. The J segment lost 3 bases and the V segment lost 3 bases, leaving 5 bases of the junction unmatched. The CDR3 contains 17 residues. The germline V gene has CDR1 SGHVS and CDR2 FNYEAQ. The CDR3 loop is CASSLGTSGGITDTQYF. In DNA, the CDR3 is TGTGCCAGCAGCTTGGGGACTAGCGGGGGTATAACAGATACGCAGTATTTT.

The chain links TRBV7-2 to TRBJ1-1; D gene ambiguous. Per the germline V gene, CDR1 is SGHTA and CDR2 is FQGNSA. This CDR3 is built from 13 residues. Trimming took 5 bases from V and 7 from J, leaving 14 bases between them. This CDR3 reads CASSPRRTDEAFF. Written as DNA, the CDR3 is TGTGCCAGCAGCCCTAGGAGGACCGATGAAGCTTTCTTT.

CDR3 protein: CASSLSRVGETQYF. The CDR3 nucleotides read TGTGCCAGCAGTTTGAGCAGGGTCGGGGAGACCCAGTACTTC. The chain carries TRBV27 and TRBJ2-5; a weak D match, TRBD1 (5 bases). The CDR3 length is 14 residues. Per germline, CDR1 MNHEY and CDR2 SMNVEV (reference sequence). V gave up 3 bases and J gave up 5 bases, with 13 bases separating them.